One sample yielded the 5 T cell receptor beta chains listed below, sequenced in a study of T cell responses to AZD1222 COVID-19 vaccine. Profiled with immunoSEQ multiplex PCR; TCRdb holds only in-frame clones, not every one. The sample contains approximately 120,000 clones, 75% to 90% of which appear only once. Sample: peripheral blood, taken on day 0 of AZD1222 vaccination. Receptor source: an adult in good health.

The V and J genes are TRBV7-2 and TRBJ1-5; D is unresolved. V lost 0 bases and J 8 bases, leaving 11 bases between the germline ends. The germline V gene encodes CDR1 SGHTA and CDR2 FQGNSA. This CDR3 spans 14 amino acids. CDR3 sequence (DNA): TGTGCCAGCAGCTTAGCTGGATTATCAGAGCCCCAGCATTTT. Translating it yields CASSLAGLSEPQHF.

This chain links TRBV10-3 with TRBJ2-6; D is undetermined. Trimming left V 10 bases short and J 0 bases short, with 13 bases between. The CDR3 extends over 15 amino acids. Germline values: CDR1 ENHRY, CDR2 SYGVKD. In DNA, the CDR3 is TGTGCCAGCAGAGGCGTCGACTCTGGGGCCAACGTCCTGACTTTC. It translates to CASRGVDSGANVLTF.

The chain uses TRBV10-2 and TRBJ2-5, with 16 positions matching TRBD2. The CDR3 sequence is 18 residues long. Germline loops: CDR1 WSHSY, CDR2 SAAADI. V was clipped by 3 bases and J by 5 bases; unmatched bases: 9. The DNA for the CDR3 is TGCGCCAGCAGTGACCCCCCGGGACTAGCGGGGGGGCGGGAGACCCAGTACTTC. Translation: CASSDPPGLAGGRETQYF.

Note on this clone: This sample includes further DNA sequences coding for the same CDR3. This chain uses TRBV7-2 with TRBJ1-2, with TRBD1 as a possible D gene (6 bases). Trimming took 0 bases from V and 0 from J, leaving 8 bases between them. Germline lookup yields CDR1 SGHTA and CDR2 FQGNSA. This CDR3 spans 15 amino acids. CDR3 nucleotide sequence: TGTGCCAGCAGCTTAGCTCCAGGGGCTAACTATGGCTACACCTTC. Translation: CASSLAPGANYGYTF.

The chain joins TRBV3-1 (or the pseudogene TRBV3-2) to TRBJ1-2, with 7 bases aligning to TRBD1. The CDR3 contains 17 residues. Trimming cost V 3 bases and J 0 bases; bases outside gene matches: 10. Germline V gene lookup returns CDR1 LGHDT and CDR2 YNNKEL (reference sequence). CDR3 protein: CASSQLGGQEPNYGYTF. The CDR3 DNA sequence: TGTGCCAGCAGCCAGTTGGGCGGACAGGAACCTAACTATGGCTACACCTTC.